The source of this T cell receptor beta chain is a study of cytomegalovirus exposure and HLA in healthy donors. General study findings and limits: According to reports, the classifier identified cytomegalovirus status with high specificity and sensitivity. Among TCR beta chains, those listed as cytomegalovirus-associated numbered over 150.

Between the trimmed V and J ends, which lost 1 base and 4 bases, there was a span of 7 bases. The CDR3 runs to 13 residues. Germline CDR1 reads ENHRY; CDR2 reads SYGVKD. This clone was found a few times. Its antigen is not identified. TCRdb's table, derived via immunoSEQ multiplex PCR, lists solely in-frame clones and lacks some. Of some 130,000 clones in the sample, roughly 79% were seen once. The TCR sequence derives from a man under 40 in good health and CMV-seropositive. Sequencing was carried out using PBMCs. V and J are TRBV10-3 and TRBJ1-1; a weak D match, TRBD1 (5 bases). The chain's CDR3 is CAISEYQGTEAFF. The CDR3 bases are TGTGCCATCAGTGAGTATCAGGGCACTGAAGCTTTCTTT.